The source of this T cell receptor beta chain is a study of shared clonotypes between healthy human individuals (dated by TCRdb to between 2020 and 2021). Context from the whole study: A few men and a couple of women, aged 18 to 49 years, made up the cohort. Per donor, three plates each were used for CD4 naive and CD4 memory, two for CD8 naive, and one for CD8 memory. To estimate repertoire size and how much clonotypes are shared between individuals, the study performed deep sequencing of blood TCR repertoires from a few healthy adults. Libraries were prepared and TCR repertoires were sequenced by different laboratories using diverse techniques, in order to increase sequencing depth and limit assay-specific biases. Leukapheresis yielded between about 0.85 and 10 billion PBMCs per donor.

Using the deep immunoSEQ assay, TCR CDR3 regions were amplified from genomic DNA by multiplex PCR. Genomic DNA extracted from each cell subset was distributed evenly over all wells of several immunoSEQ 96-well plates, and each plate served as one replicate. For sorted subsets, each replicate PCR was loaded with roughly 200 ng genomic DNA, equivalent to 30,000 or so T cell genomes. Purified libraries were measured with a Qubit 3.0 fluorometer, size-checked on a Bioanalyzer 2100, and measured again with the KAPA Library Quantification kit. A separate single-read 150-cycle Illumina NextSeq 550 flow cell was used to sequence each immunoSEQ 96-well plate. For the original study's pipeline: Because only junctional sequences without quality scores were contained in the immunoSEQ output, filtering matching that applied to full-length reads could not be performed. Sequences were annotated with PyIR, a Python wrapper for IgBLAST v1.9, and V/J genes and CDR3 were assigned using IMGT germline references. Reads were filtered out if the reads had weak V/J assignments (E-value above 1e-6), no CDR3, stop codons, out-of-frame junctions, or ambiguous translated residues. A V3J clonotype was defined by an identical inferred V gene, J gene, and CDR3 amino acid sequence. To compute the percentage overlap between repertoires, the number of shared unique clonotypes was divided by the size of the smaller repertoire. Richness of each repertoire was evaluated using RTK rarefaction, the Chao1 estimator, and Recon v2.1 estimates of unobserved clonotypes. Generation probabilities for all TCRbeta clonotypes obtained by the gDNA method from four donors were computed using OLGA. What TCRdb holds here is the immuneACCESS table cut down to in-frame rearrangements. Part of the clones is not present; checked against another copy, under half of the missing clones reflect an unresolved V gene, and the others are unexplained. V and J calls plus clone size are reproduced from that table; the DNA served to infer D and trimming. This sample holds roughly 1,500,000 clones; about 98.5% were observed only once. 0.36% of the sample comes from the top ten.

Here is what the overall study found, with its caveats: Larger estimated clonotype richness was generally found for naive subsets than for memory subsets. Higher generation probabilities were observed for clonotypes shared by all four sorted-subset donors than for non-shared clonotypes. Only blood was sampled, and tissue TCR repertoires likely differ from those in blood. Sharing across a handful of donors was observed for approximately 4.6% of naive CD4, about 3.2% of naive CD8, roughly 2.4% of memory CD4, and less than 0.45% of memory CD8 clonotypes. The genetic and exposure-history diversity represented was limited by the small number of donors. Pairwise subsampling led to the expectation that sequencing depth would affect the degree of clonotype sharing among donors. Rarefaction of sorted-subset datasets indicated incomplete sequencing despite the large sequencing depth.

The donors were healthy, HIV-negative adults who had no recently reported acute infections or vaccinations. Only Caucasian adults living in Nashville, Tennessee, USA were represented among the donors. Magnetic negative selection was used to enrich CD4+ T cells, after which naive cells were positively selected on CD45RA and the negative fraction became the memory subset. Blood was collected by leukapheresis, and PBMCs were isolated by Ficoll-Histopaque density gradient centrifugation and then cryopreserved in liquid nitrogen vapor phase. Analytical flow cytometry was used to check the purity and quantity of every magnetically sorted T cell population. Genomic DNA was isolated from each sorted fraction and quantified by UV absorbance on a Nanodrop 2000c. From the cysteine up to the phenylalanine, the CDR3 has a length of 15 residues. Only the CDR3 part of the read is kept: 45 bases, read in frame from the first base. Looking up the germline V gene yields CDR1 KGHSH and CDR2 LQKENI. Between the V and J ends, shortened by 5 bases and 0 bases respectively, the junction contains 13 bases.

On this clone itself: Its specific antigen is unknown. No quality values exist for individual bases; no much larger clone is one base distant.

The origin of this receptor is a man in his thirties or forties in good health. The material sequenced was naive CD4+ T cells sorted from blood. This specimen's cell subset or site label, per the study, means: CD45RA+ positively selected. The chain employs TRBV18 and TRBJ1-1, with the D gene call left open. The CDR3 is CASSSIQLLNTEAFF. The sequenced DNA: TGTGCCAGCTCATCAATACAGCTGTTGAACACTGAAGCTTTCTTT.